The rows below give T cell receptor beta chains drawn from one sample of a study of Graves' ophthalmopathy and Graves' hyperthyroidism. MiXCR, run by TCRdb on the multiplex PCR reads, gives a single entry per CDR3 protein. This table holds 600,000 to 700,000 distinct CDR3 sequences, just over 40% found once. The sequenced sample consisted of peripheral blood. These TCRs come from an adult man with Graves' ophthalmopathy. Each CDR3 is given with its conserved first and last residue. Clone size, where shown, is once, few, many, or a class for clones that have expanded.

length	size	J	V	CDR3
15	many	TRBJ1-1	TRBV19	CASSIQGASNTEAFF
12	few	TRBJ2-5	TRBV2	CASSELGQPQYF
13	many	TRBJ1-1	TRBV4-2	CASSQEGDTEAFF
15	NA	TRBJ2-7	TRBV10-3	CASSSGDARNHEQYF
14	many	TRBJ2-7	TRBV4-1	CASSQGGGAYEQYF
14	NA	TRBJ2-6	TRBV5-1	CASSLATGANVLTF
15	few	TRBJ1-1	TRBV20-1	CSARNGDRGNTEAFF
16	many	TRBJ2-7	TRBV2	CASSEALLLVVDEQYF
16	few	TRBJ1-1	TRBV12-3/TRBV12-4	CASSYPRGQGGTEAFF
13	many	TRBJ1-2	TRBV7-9	CASSLTDRSTYTF
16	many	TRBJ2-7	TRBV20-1	CSARDWGTGGTYEQYF
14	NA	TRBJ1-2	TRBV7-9	CASSLAEGAQGYTF
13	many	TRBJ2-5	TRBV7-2	CASSLGVQETQYF
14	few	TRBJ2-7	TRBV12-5	CASGSGASVYEQYF
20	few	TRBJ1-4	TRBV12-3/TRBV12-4	CASSTTAETGAAATNEKLFF
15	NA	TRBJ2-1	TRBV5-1	CASSQREPSYNEQFF
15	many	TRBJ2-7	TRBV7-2	CASSPHAGVAYEQYF
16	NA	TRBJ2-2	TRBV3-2	CASSPLGAANTGELFF
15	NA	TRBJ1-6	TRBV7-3	CASSTTGTGFSPLHF
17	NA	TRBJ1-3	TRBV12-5	CASGLSGNPLSGNTIYF
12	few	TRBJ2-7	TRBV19	CAWSPQGVEQYF
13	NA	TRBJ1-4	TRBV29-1	CSVGSGSDEKLFF
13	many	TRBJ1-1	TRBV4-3	CASSQEGYTEAFF
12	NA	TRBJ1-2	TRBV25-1	CASIASGRGYTF
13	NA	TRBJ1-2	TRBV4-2	CASSQGVGDGYTF
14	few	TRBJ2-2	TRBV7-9	CASSLVAGAGELFF
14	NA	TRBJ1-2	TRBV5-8	CASSLPGRSDGYTF
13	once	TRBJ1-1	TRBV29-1	CSGGDRINTEAFF
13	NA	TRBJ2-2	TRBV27	CASSSTLSGELFF